A single sample gave rise to the 4 T cell receptor beta chains below, sequenced in a study of T cell repertoires in cytomegalovirus infection. Each CDR3 protein gets one entry after TCRdb re-called the reads with MiXCR. The sample holds more than 350,000 distinct CDR3 sequences; roughly 30% are singletons and the top ten take roughly 13%. The sample taken for sequencing was PBMCs. The receptors shown here come from a human donor in good health (CMV status not recorded). Some clones in this sample may be carry-over from other donors' samples.

The V call is TRBV7-3, the J call TRBJ2-2; tentative D call: TRBD2 (6 bases). The germline V gene encodes CDR1 SGHTA and CDR2 FQGTGA. V was pared by 2 bases and J by 3 bases, with 13 bases between. The CDR3 contains 16 residues. CDR3 sequence reads: CASSLVFRDYTGELFF. CDR3 nucleotides: TGTGCCAGCAGCTTAGTGTTCAGGGACTACACCGGGGAGCTGTTTTTT.

The chain is built from TRBV5-1 and TRBJ2-3; 12 bases match TRBD2. This CDR3 comprises 17 residues. From germline, CDR1 is SGHRS and CDR2 YFSETQ. With 4 bases clipped from V and 7 bases from J, the junction kept 13 bases outside the gene matches. For the CDR3, the DNA is TGCGCCAGCAGCCCGACTAGCGGGGGCCTGGAATTTCATACGCAGTATTTT. Translation: CASSPTSGGLEFHTQYF. The complete variable domain, with remaining parts taken from reference TRBV5-1 and TRBJ2-3, reads KAGVTQTPRYLIKTRGQQVTLSCSPISGHRSVSWYQQTPGQGLQFLFEYFSETQRNKGNFPGRFSGRQFSNSRSEMNVSTLELGDSALYLCASSPTSGGLEFHTQYFGPGTRLTVL.

This clonotype was detected many times. The J gene is TRBJ2-5, the V gene TRBV7-8, with 7 bases fitting TRBD1. The CDR3 consists of 16 residues. The V and J ends lost 8 bases and 2 bases, in that order; junction bases with no gene match: 14. The V gene's germline CDR1 is SGHVS and CDR2 FQNEAQ. CDR3: CASGSIGTEPQETQYF. DNA of the CDR3: TGTGCCAGCGGTAGCATCGGGACAGAGCCTCAAGAGACCCAGTACTTC. Full variable domain (remainder filled in from reference TRBV7-8 and TRBJ2-5): GAGVSQSPRYKVAKRGQDVALRCDPISGHVSLFWYQQALGQGPEFLTYFQNEAQLDKSGLPSDRFFAERPEGSVSTLKIQRTQQEDSAVYLCASGSIGTEPQETQYFGPGTRLLVL.

This rearrangement joins TRBV5-6 to TRBJ2-5, with 9 positions matching TRBD1. Germline lookup yields CDR1 SGHDT and CDR2 YYEEEE. V shed 4 bases and J 1 base; nucleotides not matched to a gene: 5. This CDR3 contains 15 residues. The CDR3 coding sequence is TGTGCCAGCAGCGGGGCGACAGGGGGCCAAGAGACCCAGTACTTC. Translating gives CASSGATGGQETQYF.